This is a list of T cell receptor beta chains from one sample in a study of neurological immune-mediated disorders. TCRdb used MiXCR to reprocess the 5' RACE reads, holding one entry per CDR3 protein. The table shows some 50,000 distinct CDR3 sequences, with roughly 15% occurring only once. Sequencing was carried out using PBMCs. The receptors shown here come from a man aged 55 to 70 in good health. CDR3s include the opening cysteine and the closing phenylalanine or tryptophan. The D gene is left open where the match is weak. Clone size appears in some rows only: once, few, many, or a class for an expanded clone.

TRBV7-2	many	TRBD2	TRBJ2-1	CAISSRAGEGPGEQFF	TGTGCCATAAGCTCCCGGGCGGGAGAAGGTCCGGGTGAGCAGTTCTTC
TRBV7-2	many	TRBD1	TRBJ2-3	CASSSDRGFRYF	TGTGCCAGCAGCTCGGACAGGGGGTTCCGATATTTT
TRBV5-6	many	TRBD2	TRBJ2-1	CASSLGVGGRLNEQFF	TGTGCCAGCAGCTTGGGAGTGGGCGGGAGACTCAATGAGCAGTTCTTC
TRBV5-1	many	TRBD1	TRBJ1-5	CASSLTAGGQPQHF	TGCGCCAGCAGCTTGACGGCAGGGGGTCAGCCCCAGCATTTT
TRBV20-1	many	NA	TRBJ2-7	CSAGRNEQYF	TGCAGTGCTGGAAGAAACGAGCAGTACTTC
TRBV28	NA	NA	TRBJ1-2	CASSLTGYGYTF	TGTGCCAGCAGTTTAACCGGCTATGGCTACACCTTC
TRBV28	many	TRBD1	TRBJ2-4	CASSLGTGRVQYF	TGTGCCAGCAGTTTAGGGACAGGTCGCGTTCAGTACTTC
TRBV7-9	many	NA	TRBJ2-6	CASSLQGTGANVLTF	TGTGCCAGCAGCTTACAGGGGACTGGGGCCAACGTCCTGACTTTC
TRBV7-2	many	NA	TRBJ2-7	CASTTWGTYEQYF	TGTGCCAGCACCACTTGGGGTACCTACGAGCAGTACTTC
TRBV18	NA	TRBD2	TRBJ2-7	CASSPRGRAIHEQYF	TGTGCCAGCTCACCACGCGGGAGGGCGATACACGAGCAGTACTTC
TRBV29-1	many	NA	TRBJ2-5	CSVSRDGGSRGETQYF	TGCAGCGTTAGTCGGGATGGAGGCTCTAGGGGGGAGACCCAGTACTTC
TRBV5-1	many	NA	TRBJ2-1	CASSSWGGPYNEQFF	TGCGCCAGCAGCTCTTGGGGCGGGCCTTACAATGAGCAGTTCTTC
TRBV7-2	many	TRBD1	TRBJ1-3	CASSLRQGAILGNTIYF	TGTGCCAGCAGCTTACGCCAGGGGGCGATCCTCGGAAACACCATATATTTT
TRBV5-8	many	TRBD1	TRBJ1-2	CASSSLDRGDGYTF	TGTGCCAGCAGCTCTCTAGACAGGGGGGATGGCTACACCTTC
TRBV5-5	NA	NA	TRBJ1-2	CASSPERHWGYTF	TGTGCCAGCAGCCCGGAGCGGCATTGGGGCTACACCTTC
TRBV28	many	TRBD1	TRBJ2-7	CASSFLVGQTDYEQYF	TGTGCCAGCAGTTTCCTTGTGGGACAGACAGATTACGAGCAGTACTTC
TRBV7-2	many	NA	TRBJ2-3	CASTPGDHMHTQYF	TGTGCCAGCACTCCGGGGGACCACATGCATACGCAGTATTTT